The 17 T cell receptor beta chains below were found in one sample sequenced in a study of beta chain features in type 1 diabetes. The investigators reverse transcribed all of the isolated RNA, so they sequenced expressed TCRB transcripts. Using immunoSEQ multiplex PCR, the repertoire was profiled, and TCRdb retains in-frame clones only, with some absent. The repertoire holds hundreds of thousands of clones, with more than 65% as singletons. The sample comprised naive CD4+ T cells from blood. These receptor sequences come from a man aged 30 to 45 in good health.

The sample holds a few counts of this clone. CDR3 bases: TGCAGCGTTGCCACATACAATGAGCAGTTCTTC. Its protein product is CSVATYNEQFF. The V call is TRBV29-1, the J call TRBJ2-1, with D uncertain. The V end was cut by 4 bases, the J end by 4 bases, with 5 bases between. Germline V gene lookup returns CDR1 SQVTM and CDR2 ANQGSEA. There are 11 residues in the CDR3.

CDR3 coding DNA: TGTGCCAGCAGCAGGTTGACAGGGTCCGGCGAGACCCAGTACTTC. Its protein is CASSRLTGSGETQYF. The gene calls are TRBV5-6 and TRBJ2-5; 7 bases line up with TRBD1. The CDR3 has 15 amino acids. V was pared by 4 bases and J by 5 bases, with 11 bases of the junction left unmatched. Germline CDR1 reads SGHDT; CDR2 reads YYEEEE.

The chain links TRBV7-2 to TRBJ2-3; unclear D gene. This CDR3 is 13 amino acids long. Germline V lookup: CDR1 SGHTA, CDR2 FQGNSA. V lost 4 bases to trimming and J lost 4 bases, with 9 bases between them. CDR3 sequence (DNA): TGTGCCAGCAGCTCCTCCTCGGCAGATACGCAGTATTTT. This gives the protein CASSSSSADTQYF.

This clone was seen a few times. The chain employs TRBV7-9 and TRBJ2-2, with 7 positions matching TRBD2. J gave up 12 bases and V 5 bases, and 6 bases lay outside the gene matches. From germline, CDR1 is SEHNR and CDR2 FQNEAQ (reference sequence). CDR3 size: 12 residues. The CDR3 sequence: CASSLLARKLFF. DNA for the CDR3: TGTGCCAGCAGCCTACTAGCGAGAAAGCTGTTTTTT.

In regard to this clone: At one boundary the junction diverges from the germline segment, which might be a read error. V is TRBV2 and J is TRBJ2-1; D is unclear. The length of the CDR3 is 11 residues. Looked up from germline, CDR1 is SNHLY and CDR2 is FYNNEI. CDR3 sequence: CASESYSEQFF. The DNA for the CDR3 is TGTGCCAGCGAAAGTTACAGTGAGCAGTTCTTC. The full variable domain, rest sourced from reference TRBV2 and TRBJ2-1, is EPEVTQTPSHQVTQMGQEVILRCVPISNHLYFYWYRQILGQKVEFLVSFYNNEISEKSEIFDDQFSVERPDGSNFTLKIRSTKLEDSAMYFCASESYSEQFFGPGTRLTVL.

The V call is TRBV4-2, the J call TRBJ2-3; D gene ambiguous. Trimming took off 1 base at V and 0 bases at J, with 11 bases between the two ends. Germline V gene data show CDR1 as LGHNA and CDR2 as YNFKEQ. The CDR3 contains 16 residues. CDR3 in DNA: TGTGCCAGCAGCCAAGCAACAGCTTCTAGCACAGATACGCAGTATTTT. Protein sequence: CASSQATASSTDTQYF.

V and J are TRBV4-3 and TRBJ2-1, with 10 nucleotides matching TRBD1. The germline CDR1 and CDR2 sequences are LGHNA and YSLEER. The CDR3 runs 15 residues. V shed 0 bases, J shed 4 bases, and the junction held 0 bases outside the gene matches. In DNA form, the CDR3 reads TGCGCCAGCAGCCAAGAGGGACAGGGGTACAATGAGCAGTTCTTC. This codes for CASSQEGQGYNEQFF.

This chain connects TRBV5-4 to TRBJ2-3, with D perhaps matching TRBD2 (5 bases). V was cut by 4 bases and J by 0 bases, with 12 bases left in between. CDR3 length equals 15 residues. Germline CDR1 is SGHNT and CDR2 is YYREEE (reference sequence). Written as DNA, the CDR3 is TGTGCCAGCAGCCTGGACTCCGCCAGCACAGATACGCAGTATTTT. This encodes CASSLDSASTDTQYF. Variable domain in full (rest from reference TRBV5-4 and TRBJ2-3): ETGVTQSPTHLIKTRGQQVTLRCSSQSGHNTVSWYQQALGQGPQFIFQYYREEENGRGNFPPRFSGLQFPNYSSELNVNALELDDSALYLCASSLDSASTDTQYFGPGTRLTVL.

This rearrangement joins TRBV29-1 to TRBJ2-3, with D perhaps matching TRBD2 (5 bases). CDR1 and CDR2 (germline): SQVTM, ANQGSEA. V lost 4 bases, J lost 1 base, and 21 bases lay in between. This CDR3 comprises 17 residues. The CDR3 DNA reads TGCAGCGTTGGGGTTTTCGACTACCCGACTGGCACAGATACGCAGTATTTT. Its translation: CSVGVFDYPTGTDTQYF.

This clone was counted only a few times. The J gene is TRBJ2-7, the V gene TRBV19; TRBD1 might be the D (6 bases). The CDR3 spans 15 residues. Germline CDR1 LNHDA, CDR2 SQIVND (reference sequence). V was pared by 3 bases and J by 2 bases, with 14 bases between. The CDR3 spells CASSIGQGITYEQYF. The CDR3 nucleotides are TGTGCCAGTAGTATTGGGCAGGGGATAACCTACGAGCAGTACTTC.

The chain has TRBV7-9 and TRBJ2-1; D gene unclear. V was pared by 5 bases and J by 15 bases, with 8 bases between. Germline assignment: CDR1 SEHNR and CDR2 FQNEAQ (reference sequence). This CDR3 has 9 residues. The CDR3 DNA sequence: TGTGCCAGCAGCGCAGCCCCGTTCTTC. It codes for CASSAAPFF.

This chain links TRBV11-2 with TRBJ2-3, with 7 bases identical to TRBD2. This CDR3 contains 13 residues. The trim removed 5 bases at V and 5 bases at J, leaving 4 bases unmatched. Germline V gene data show CDR1 as SGHAT and CDR2 as FQNNGV. This chain's CDR3 is CASSRGEGDTQYF. DNA for the CDR3: TGTGCCAGCAGCCGGGGGGAGGGAGATACGCAGTATTTT.

A few counts support this clone. The chain recombines TRBV28 with TRBJ2-7; weak D call: TRBD1 (5 bases). The V gene's germline CDR1 is MDHEN and CDR2 SYDVKM. The CDR3 loop spans 14 amino acids. V dropped 1 base and J dropped 3 bases, with 10 bases sitting between them. In DNA, the CDR3 is TGTGCCAGCAGTTTATCCGGACAACTCTACGAGCAGTACTTC. Translated: CASSLSGQLYEQYF.

The rearrangement links TRBV7-2 to TRBJ2-2; 7 bases agree with TRBD2. Germline V CDR1 and CDR2: SGHTA, FQGNSA. The CDR3 has 17 residues. J lost 1 base, V lost 5 bases, and 10 bases had no gene match. The CDR3 region is CASSPTWGGGNTGELFF. The CDR3 bases are TGTGCCAGCAGCCCCACTTGGGGCGGGGGGAACACCGGGGAGCTGTTTTTT.

The genes are TRBV7-9 and TRBJ2-4; D is ambiguous. The germline CDR1 and CDR2 sequences are SEHNR and FQNEAQ (reference sequence). The CDR3 contains 17 residues. V was clipped by 5 bases and J by 0 bases, with 17 bases between them. The CDR3 DNA follows: TGTGCCAGCAGCCGGAGATTGGACGATTTAGCCAAAAACATTCAGTACTTC. Protein sequence: CASSRRLDDLAKNIQYF.

This rearrangement joins TRBV30 to TRBJ1-5, with TRBD1 matching 8 bases. The CDR3 consists of 16 residues. CDR1 and CDR2 from the germline V gene are GTSNPN and SVGIG (reference sequence). With 5 bases clipped from V and 1 base from J, the junction kept 10 bases outside the gene matches. The CDR3 DNA sequence: TGTGCCTGGGGGGATAGACAGGGGCTAAGCAATCAGCCCCAGCATTTT. Encoded protein: CAWGDRQGLSNQPQHF.

The chain links TRBV10-3 to TRBJ2-7; a possible D gene is TRBD2 (6 bases). From germline, CDR1 is ENHRY and CDR2 SYGVKD. The CDR3 runs 15 residues. V shed 0 bases and J shed 6 bases, with 15 bases lying between them. CDR3 nucleotide sequence: TGTGCCATCAGTGAGTCTATCGGGAGTCCCGGCGAGCAGTACTTC. It codes for CAISESIGSPGEQYF.